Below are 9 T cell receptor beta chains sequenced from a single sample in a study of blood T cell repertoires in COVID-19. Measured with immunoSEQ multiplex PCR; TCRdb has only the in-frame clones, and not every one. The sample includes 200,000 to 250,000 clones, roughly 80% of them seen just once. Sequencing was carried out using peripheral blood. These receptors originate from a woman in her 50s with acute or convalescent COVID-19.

This CDR3 reads CASSQLGQYEQYF. Here the CDR3 DNA reads TGTGCCAGCAGTCAATTGGGACAATACGAGCAGTACTTC. This chain joins TRBV6-6 and TRBJ2-7; TRBD1 might be the D (6 bases). The germline CDR1 and CDR2 sequences are MNHNY and SVGAGI (reference sequence). Trimming removed 5 bases at V and 4 bases at J, with 12 bases between. This CDR3 region has 13 residues.

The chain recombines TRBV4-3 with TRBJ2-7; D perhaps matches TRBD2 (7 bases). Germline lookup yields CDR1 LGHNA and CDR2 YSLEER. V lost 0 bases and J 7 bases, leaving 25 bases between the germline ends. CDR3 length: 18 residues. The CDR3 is CASSQDFRGASGGHEQYF. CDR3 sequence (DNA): TGCGCCAGCAGCCAAGATTTCCGGGGGGCTAGCGGAGGGCATGAGCAGTACTTC.

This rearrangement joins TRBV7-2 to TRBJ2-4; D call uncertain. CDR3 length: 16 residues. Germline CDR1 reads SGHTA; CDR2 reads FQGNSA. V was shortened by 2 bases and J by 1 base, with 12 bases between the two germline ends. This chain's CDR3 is CASSLSRVSAKNIQYF. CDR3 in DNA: TGTGCCAGCAGCTTATCCCGGGTTTCTGCCAAAAACATTCAGTACTTC.

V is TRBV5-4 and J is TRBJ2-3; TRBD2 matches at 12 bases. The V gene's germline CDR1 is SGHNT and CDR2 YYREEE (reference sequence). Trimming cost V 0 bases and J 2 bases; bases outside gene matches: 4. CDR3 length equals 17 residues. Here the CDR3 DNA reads TGTGCCAGCAGCTTGGGGACTAGCGGGACCCCCACAGATACGCAGTATTTT. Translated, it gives CASSLGTSGTPTDTQYF.

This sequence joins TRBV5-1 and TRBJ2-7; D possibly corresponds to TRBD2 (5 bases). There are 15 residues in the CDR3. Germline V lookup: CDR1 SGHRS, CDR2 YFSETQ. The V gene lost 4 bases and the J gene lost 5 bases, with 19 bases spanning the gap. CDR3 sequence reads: CASSRSGAERDEQYF. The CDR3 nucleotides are TGCGCCAGCAGCCGGAGCGGCGCCGAGAGGGACGAGCAGTACTTC.

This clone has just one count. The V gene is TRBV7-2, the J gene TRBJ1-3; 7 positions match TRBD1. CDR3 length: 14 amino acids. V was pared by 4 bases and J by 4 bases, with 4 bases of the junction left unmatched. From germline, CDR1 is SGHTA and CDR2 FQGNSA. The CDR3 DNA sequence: TGTGCCAGCAGCTCTGGGACAGTCGGAAACACCATATATTTT. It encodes CASSSGTVGNTIYF.

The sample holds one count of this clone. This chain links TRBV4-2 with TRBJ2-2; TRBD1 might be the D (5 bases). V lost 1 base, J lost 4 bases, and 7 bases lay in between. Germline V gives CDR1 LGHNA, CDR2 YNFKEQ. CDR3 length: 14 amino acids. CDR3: CASSQGGGTGELFF. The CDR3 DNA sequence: TGTGCCAGCAGCCAAGGGGGCGGCACCGGGGAGCTGTTTTTT.

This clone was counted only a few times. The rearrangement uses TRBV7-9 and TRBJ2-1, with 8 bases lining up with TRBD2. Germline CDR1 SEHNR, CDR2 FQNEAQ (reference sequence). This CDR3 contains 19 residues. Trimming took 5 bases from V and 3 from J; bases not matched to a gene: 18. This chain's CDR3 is CASSPPGTNNRGGYNEQFF. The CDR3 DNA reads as TGTGCCAGCAGCCCACCTGGGACAAACAACCGGGGGGGCTACAATGAGCAGTTCTTC.

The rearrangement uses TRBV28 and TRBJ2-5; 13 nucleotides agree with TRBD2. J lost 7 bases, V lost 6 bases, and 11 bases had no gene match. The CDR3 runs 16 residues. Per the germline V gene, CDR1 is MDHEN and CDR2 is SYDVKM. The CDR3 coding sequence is TGTGCCAGCAGGTCCGGGACTAGCGGGGTTGTGGGGACCCAGTACTTC. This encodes CASRSGTSGVVGTQYF.